The rows below give T cell receptor beta chains drawn from one sample of a study of T cells in pancreatic ductal adenocarcinoma. TCRdb keeps only in-frame clones here, not all; method: immunoSEQ multiplex PCR. The sample has roughly 100,000 clones; about 96% are singletons. Material: PBMCs. The source of these receptors is a human donor with pancreatic ductal adenocarcinoma. CDR3s include the opening cysteine and the closing phenylalanine or tryptophan. The D gene is left open where the match is weak. Expanded clones get a size class; other rows say once, few or many, or leave the size out.

CDR3 DNA,CDR3 protein,D gene,J gene,clone size,V gene
TGTGCCAGCAGCCACGGGACAGGGGGAAAGAATGAGCAGTTCTTC,CASSHGTGGKNEQFF,TRBD1,TRBJ2-1,once,TRBV9
TGTGCCATCAGTGCGTCGACTAGCGGGACTTACGAGCAGTACTTC,CAISASTSGTYEQYF,TRBD2,TRBJ2-7,.,TRBV10-3
TGTGCCAGCAGCTTAGTGAGCGGGAGTGTGATCGAGCAGTACTTC,CASSLVSGSVIEQYF,TRBD2,TRBJ2-7,once,TRBV7-2
TGTGCCAGTAGTCCGAGGACCGGGACACACACCGGGGAGCTGTTTTTT,CASSPRTGTHTGELFF,.,TRBJ2-2,.,TRBV19
TGTGCCAGCAGCCTCACATATGGCTACACCTTC,CASSLTYGYTF,.,TRBJ1-2,once,TRBV13
TGTGCCAGTAGTATCGAGACAGGGAGAAGCCTGTACTTC,CASSIETGRSLYF,TRBD1,TRBJ2-7,.,TRBV19
TGTGCCAGCAGCGACAGGGGGACCTCCTACGAGCAGTACTTC,CASSDRGTSYEQYF,TRBD1,TRBJ2-7,.,TRBV11-2
TGTGCCAGCAGATACCGGACTAGCGGATCAACAGATACGCAGTATTTT,CASRYRTSGSTDTQYF,TRBD2,TRBJ2-3,.,TRBV6-6
TGTGCCAGTAGAGGACAGGGGGATCAGCCCCAGCATTTT,CASRGQGDQPQHF,TRBD1,TRBJ1-5,.,TRBV19
TGTGCCAGCAGTACAGGGGCTTCCTACGAGCAGTACTTC,CASSTGASYEQYF,TRBD1,TRBJ2-7,.,TRBV7-9
TGTGCCAGCAGGGGAGAGGGCTCCTACGAGCAGTACTTC,CASRGEGSYEQYF,.,TRBJ2-7,.,TRBV7-2
TGTGCCATCAGTGAGTCGAGGGACAGTACTATAGCAAATCAGCCCCAGCATTTT,CAISESRDSTIANQPQHF,TRBD1,TRBJ1-5,.,TRBV10-3
TGTGCCAGCAGCTTAGCGCAGGCTAAAGAGACCCAGTACTTC,CASSLAQAKETQYF,.,TRBJ2-5,.,TRBV7-2
TGTGCCCTGGGGGAGGGACTGAGCTCTGGAAACACCATATATTTT,CALGEGLSSGNTIYF,.,TRBJ1-3,.,TRBV30
TGTGCCAGCAGCTACGGGGAAGATACGCAGTATTTT,CASSYGEDTQYF,.,TRBJ2-3,.,TRBV7-6
TGCGCCAGCAGCCGTCAAGGACAGGGGGAATATGGCTACACCTTC,CASSRQGQGEYGYTF,TRBD1,TRBJ1-2,.,TRBV4-1
TGTGCCAGCAGTTCGAGCGGGAGAGGGTACACCGGGGAGCTGTTTTTT,CASSSSGRGYTGELFF,TRBD2,TRBJ2-2,.,TRBV6-5
TGTGCCGGCAGCCAGCAGAACTATGGCTACACCTTC,CAGSQQNYGYTF,.,TRBJ1-2,.,TRBV4-2
TGTGCCAGCAGTTTTTTAGCGGGTGGGGCCAACGTCCTGACTTTC,CASSFLAGGANVLTF,TRBD2,TRBJ2-6,.,TRBV28
TGTGCCAGCAGCTTGAACAGGGGGCCCTACGAGCAGTACTTC,CASSLNRGPYEQYF,TRBD1,TRBJ2-7,.,TRBV5-4
TGTGCCACCCGAGGACAGGTGAGCACAGATACGCAGTATTTT,CATRGQVSTDTQYF,TRBD1,TRBJ2-3,.,TRBV10-3
TGTGCCAGCAGCCTCCGGGACAGGGGGTCGGGAGGTGGCTACACCTTC,CASSLRDRGSGGGYTF,TRBD1,TRBJ1-2,.,TRBV13
TGTGCCAGCTCAGGCGGGTCACCCGGGGAGCTGTTTTTT,CASSGGSPGELFF,.,TRBJ2-2,.,TRBV18
TGTGCCAGTAGTACCCCTCTAACCTTCTCTGGGGCCAACGTCCTGACTTTC,CASSTPLTFSGANVLTF,.,TRBJ2-6,.,TRBV19
TGTGCCAGCAGATTGGGGGGGGAAAAACTGTTTTTT,CASRLGGEKLFF,.,TRBJ1-4,.,TRBV2
TGTGCCAGCAGAACGGGAACAGGGGCGGGTAATGAAAAACTGTTTTTT,CASRTGTGAGNEKLFF,TRBD1,TRBJ1-4,.,TRBV4-2
TGTGCCAGCAGCTTAAGACAGGGAGCAGATACGCAGTATTTT,CASSLRQGADTQYF,TRBD1,TRBJ2-3,.,TRBV7-2
TGTGCCAGCAGCGTAGTCCCTTCGGACACTGAAGCTTTCTTT,CASSVVPSDTEAFF,.,TRBJ1-1,.,TRBV9
TGTGCCAGCAGCCAGACTAGCAGCCAAGAGACCCAGTACTTC,CASSQTSSQETQYF,TRBD2,TRBJ2-5,.,TRBV5-4
TGTGCCAGCAGCTCGACTAGCGGGAGACAAGAGACCCAGTACTTC,CASSSTSGRQETQYF,TRBD2,TRBJ2-5,.,TRBV28
TGTGCCAGCAGCCTGAGACAGGGACCCACAGATACGCAGTATTTT,CASSLRQGPTDTQYF,TRBD1,TRBJ2-3,.,TRBV14
TGCGCCAGCAGCCCAATCACATTTTCCTACAATGAGCAGTTCTTC,CASSPITFSYNEQFF,.,TRBJ2-1,.,TRBV5-1
TGCGCCAGCAGCCAATGGGGGGACAGTGGGGGCTACACCTTC,CASSQWGDSGGYTF,TRBD1,TRBJ1-2,.,TRBV4-1
TGTGCCACCCCCGGGGGGGCCCGAACCGGGGAGCTGTTTTTT,CATPGGARTGELFF,TRBD2,TRBJ2-2,.,TRBV27
TGTGCCAGCAGCCTAGACAGACCCTCCTACAATGAGCAGTTCTTC,CASSLDRPSYNEQFF,.,TRBJ2-1,few,TRBV5-5
TGTGCCAGCAGTTACGCAGGGGGCGCCATGACCGGGGAGCTGTTTTTT,CASSYAGGAMTGELFF,TRBD1,TRBJ2-2,.,TRBV6-5
TGTGCCAGCAGTGGTGGACTAGCTGTAGAGACCCAGTACTTC,CASSGGLAVETQYF,TRBD2,TRBJ2-5,.,TRBV6-1
TGTGCCAGCAGCCTCTCACACTCTAGCGGGAGGCTCTACGAGCAGTACTTC,CASSLSHSSGRLYEQYF,TRBD2,TRBJ2-7,once,TRBV7-2
TGTGCCAGTACCGTCCACCACGGCTCCTACAATGAGCAGTTCTTC,CASTVHHGSYNEQFF,.,TRBJ2-1,.,TRBV19
TGCGCCAGCAGCCAAGATATGAGGACTAGCGGGCAAGAGACCCAGTACTTC,CASSQDMRTSGQETQYF,TRBD2,TRBJ2-5,.,TRBV4-3
TGTGCCAGCAGCTTAGCGCTAAGTCGGCAAGAGACCCAGTACTTC,CASSLALSRQETQYF,.,TRBJ2-5,.,TRBV7-6
TGTGCCAGCAGTTACCGGGGGAACGGGGAGCTGTTTTTT,CASSYRGNGELFF,.,TRBJ2-2,.,TRBV6-5
TGTGCCAGCAGCTGGTCAGGTAGCCAAGAGACCCAGTACTTC,CASSWSGSQETQYF,.,TRBJ2-5,once,TRBV7-9
TGTGCCAGCGGACGCGGCCGGGAAGCCAAAAACATTCAGTACTTC,CASGRGREAKNIQYF,.,TRBJ2-4,.,TRBV19
TGTGCCAGCTCACCAAGCCTCTCCGGGGAGCTGTTTTTT,CASSPSLSGELFF,.,TRBJ2-2,.,TRBV18
TGTGCCAGCAGTGCCACTAGCGGGGTTAGCACAGATACGCAGTATTTT,CASSATSGVSTDTQYF,TRBD2,TRBJ2-3,.,TRBV27
TGTGCCAGCAGCCCGGGACTAGCTAGCACAGATACGCAGTATTTT,CASSPGLASTDTQYF,TRBD2,TRBJ2-3,.,TRBV7-3
TGTGCCAGCTCACCGGGACAGACAAACACCGGGGAGCTGTTTTTT,CASSPGQTNTGELFF,TRBD1,TRBJ2-2,.,TRBV18
TGTGCCAGCCTGAGCGGGGTGGGAAACACCATATATTTT,CASLSGVGNTIYF,.,TRBJ1-3,.,TRBV6-6
TGTGCCAGCAGCGTAGGACCAGCCGGGTGGGGCTACACCTTC,CASSVGPAGWGYTF,.,TRBJ1-2,.,TRBV9
TGCGCCAGCAGCTTCGGACAGGGGGGGGGTGAGCAGTTCTTC,CASSFGQGGGEQFF,TRBD1,TRBJ2-1,.,TRBV5-1
TGCAGCGTTTTGGTTTCGGGAGGCCTCGGGTCCTACAATGAGCAGTTCTTC,CSVLVSGGLGSYNEQFF,TRBD2,TRBJ2-1,.,TRBV29-1
TGTGCCAGCAGATGGTTCAGGAAGGCCAATCAGCCCCAGCATTTT,CASRWFRKANQPQHF,.,TRBJ1-5,.,TRBV28
TGTGCCAGCTCACCCGGACTAGCGAGGACAGATACGCAGTATTTT,CASSPGLARTDTQYF,TRBD2,TRBJ2-3,.,TRBV18
TGCGCCAGCAGCTTGGGGACAGGGGGCGCCGGGGAGCTGTTTTTT,CASSLGTGGAGELFF,TRBD1,TRBJ2-2,.,TRBV5-1